This T cell receptor (beta chain) comes out of a study of T cell responses to AZD1222 COVID-19 vaccine. Trimming took 8 bases from V and 4 from J, leaving 17 bases between them. This CDR3 has 14 amino acids. Germline V gene lookup returns CDR1 SNHLY and CDR2 FYNNEI. Study-wide results and limits: Nearly half of spike-specific TCRs reportedly go after variant regions that carry no mutations. Regions 160-218 and 743-854 held dominance among vaccine-associated CD4 TCRs, which spanned spike. Baseline seropositives among AZD1222 recipients totaled only 5 to 7. White British people made up most donors, females outnumbered males, and clonal diversity was possibly underestimated.

On this clone: Its antigen is as yet unknown.

Only in-frame clones appear in the TCRdb table, and some are missing; sequencing was by immunoSEQ multiplex PCR. The profile shows about 150,000 clones, 90% of them singletons. Sequences were derived from peripheral blood, sampled on day 0 of AZD1222 vaccination. The chain is built from TRBV2 and TRBJ1-2; perhaps TRBD1 as D (5 bases). The receptor was derived from an adult in good health. CDR3: CASGRHGTTYGYTF. CDR3 nucleotide sequence: TGTGCCAGCGGAAGACACGGGACTACCTATGGCTACACCTTC.